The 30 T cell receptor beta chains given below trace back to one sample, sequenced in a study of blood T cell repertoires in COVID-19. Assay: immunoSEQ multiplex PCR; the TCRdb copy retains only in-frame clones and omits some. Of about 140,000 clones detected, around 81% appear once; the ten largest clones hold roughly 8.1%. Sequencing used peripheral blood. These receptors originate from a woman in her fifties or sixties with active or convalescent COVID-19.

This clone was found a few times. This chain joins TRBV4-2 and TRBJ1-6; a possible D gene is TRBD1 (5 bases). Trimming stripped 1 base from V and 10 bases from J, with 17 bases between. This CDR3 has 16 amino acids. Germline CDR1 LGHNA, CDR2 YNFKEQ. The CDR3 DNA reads TGTGCCAGCAGCCAAGCTCGAGGCCAGGGTAACTCACCCCTCCACTTT. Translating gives CASSQARGQGNSPLHF.

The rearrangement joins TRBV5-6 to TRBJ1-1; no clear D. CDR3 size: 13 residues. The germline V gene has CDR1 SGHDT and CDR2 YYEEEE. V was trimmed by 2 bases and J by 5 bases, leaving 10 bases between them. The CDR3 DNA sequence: TGTGCCAGCAGCTTTGGGCGAGGGACTGAAGCTTTCTTT. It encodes CASSFGRGTEAFF.

This CDR3 reads CAWSVRGSGANVLTF. The CDR3 nucleotides are TGTGCCTGGAGTGTACGAGGGTCCGGGGCCAACGTCCTGACTTTC. V gene TRBV30 combines with J gene TRBJ2-6; D is possibly TRBD2 (5 bases). With 0 bases removed from V and 4 bases from J, the gap between germline ends came to 10 bases. In germline, CDR1 is GTSNPN, CDR2 SVGIG (reference sequence). The CDR3 totals 15 residues.

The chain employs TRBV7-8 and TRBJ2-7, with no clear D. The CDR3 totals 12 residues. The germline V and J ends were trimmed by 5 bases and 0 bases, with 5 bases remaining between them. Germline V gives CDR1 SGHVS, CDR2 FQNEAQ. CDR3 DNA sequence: TGTGCCAGCAGCCCCAACTCCTACGAGCAGTACTTC. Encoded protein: CASSPNSYEQYF.

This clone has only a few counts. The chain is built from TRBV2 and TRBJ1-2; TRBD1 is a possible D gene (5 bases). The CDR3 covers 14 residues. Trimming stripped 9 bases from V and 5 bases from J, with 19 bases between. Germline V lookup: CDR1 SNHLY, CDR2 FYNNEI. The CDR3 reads CASVGGTRGYGYTF. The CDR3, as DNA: TGTGCCAGTGTTGGTGGGACTAGGGGTTATGGCTACACCTTC.

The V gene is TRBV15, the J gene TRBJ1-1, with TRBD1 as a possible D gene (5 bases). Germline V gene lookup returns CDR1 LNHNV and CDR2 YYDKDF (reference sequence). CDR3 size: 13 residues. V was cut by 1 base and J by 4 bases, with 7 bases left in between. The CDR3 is CATSRVGGTEAFF. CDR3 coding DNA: TGTGCCACCAGCAGAGTGGGGGGCACTGAAGCTTTCTTT.

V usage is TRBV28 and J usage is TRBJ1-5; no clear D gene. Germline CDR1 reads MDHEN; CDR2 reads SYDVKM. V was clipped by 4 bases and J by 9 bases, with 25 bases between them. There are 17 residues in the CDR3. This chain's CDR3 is CASSSQLNAELMWPQHF. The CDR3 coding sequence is TGTGCCAGCAGTTCCCAATTGAACGCCGAACTTATGTGGCCCCAGCATTTT.

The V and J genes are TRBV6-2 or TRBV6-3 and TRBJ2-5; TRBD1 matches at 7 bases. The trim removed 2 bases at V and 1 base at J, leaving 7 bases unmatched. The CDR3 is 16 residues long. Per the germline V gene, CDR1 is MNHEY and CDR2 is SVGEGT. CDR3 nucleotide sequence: TGTGCCAGCAGTTACGCCCTAGGGGGCCTCCAAGAGACCCAGTACTTC. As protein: CASSYALGGLQETQYF.

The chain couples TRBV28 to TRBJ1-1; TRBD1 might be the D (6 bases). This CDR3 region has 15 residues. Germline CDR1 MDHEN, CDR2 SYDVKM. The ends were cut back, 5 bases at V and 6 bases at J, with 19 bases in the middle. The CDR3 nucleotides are TGTGCCAGCAGTCCCCCGACAGGCCATATCGCTGAAGCTTTCTTT. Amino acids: CASSPPTGHIAEAFF.

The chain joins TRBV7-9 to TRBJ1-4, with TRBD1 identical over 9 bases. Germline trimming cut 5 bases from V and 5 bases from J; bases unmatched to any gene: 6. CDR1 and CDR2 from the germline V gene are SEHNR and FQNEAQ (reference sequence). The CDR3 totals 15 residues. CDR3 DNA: TGTGCCAGCAGCGAAAGACAGGGGGAAAATGAAAAACTGTTTTTT. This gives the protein CASSERQGENEKLFF. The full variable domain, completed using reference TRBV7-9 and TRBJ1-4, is DTGVSQNPRHKITKRGQNVTFRCDPISEHNRLYWYRQTLGQGPEFLTYFQNEAQLEKSRLLSDRFSAERPKGSFSTLEIQRTEQGDSAMYLCASSERQGENEKLFFGSGTQLSVL.

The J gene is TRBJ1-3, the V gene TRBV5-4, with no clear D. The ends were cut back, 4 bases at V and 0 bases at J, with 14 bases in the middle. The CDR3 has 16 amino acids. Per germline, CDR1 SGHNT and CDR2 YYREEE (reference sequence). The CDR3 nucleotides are TGTGCCAGCAGCCTGGGAGCCCCCGGCTCTGGAAACACCATATATTTT. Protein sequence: CASSLGAPGSGNTIYF.

The CDR3 loop is CASSLMTSAGGNEQFF. CDR3 DNA sequence: TGCGCCAGCAGCTTGATGACTAGCGCTGGGGGGAATGAGCAGTTCTTC. The chain couples TRBV5-1 to TRBJ2-1; TRBD2 matches 8 bases. Trimming at V came to 1 base and at J to 7 bases, leaving 10 bases not matched to a gene. Germline V gene lookup returns CDR1 SGHRS and CDR2 YFSETQ. The CDR3 is 16 residues long.

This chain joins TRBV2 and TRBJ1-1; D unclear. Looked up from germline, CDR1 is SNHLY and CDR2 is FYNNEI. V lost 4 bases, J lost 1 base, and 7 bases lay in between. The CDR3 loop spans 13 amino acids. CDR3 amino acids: CASSVAPNTEAFF. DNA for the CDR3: TGTGCCAGCAGTGTGGCTCCGAACACTGAAGCTTTCTTT.

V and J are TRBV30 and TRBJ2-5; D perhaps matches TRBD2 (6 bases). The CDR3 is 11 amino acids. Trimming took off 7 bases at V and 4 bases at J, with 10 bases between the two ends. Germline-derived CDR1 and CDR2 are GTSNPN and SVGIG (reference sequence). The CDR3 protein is CASSGGETQYF. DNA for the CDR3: TGTGCCTCGTCCGGGGGAGAGACCCAGTACTTC. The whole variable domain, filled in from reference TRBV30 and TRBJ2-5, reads SQTIHQWPATLVQPVGSPLSLECTVEGTSNPNLYWYRQAAGRGLQLLFYSVGIGQISSEVPQNLSASRPQDRQFILSSKKLLLSDSGFYLCASSGGETQYFGPGTRLLVL.

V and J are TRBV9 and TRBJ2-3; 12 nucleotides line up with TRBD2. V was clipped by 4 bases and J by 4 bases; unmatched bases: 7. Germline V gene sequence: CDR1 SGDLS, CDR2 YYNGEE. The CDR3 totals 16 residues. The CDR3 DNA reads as TGTGCCAGCAGCTACGGACTAGCGGGGTTTTCAGATACGCAGTATTTT. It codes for CASSYGLAGFSDTQYF.

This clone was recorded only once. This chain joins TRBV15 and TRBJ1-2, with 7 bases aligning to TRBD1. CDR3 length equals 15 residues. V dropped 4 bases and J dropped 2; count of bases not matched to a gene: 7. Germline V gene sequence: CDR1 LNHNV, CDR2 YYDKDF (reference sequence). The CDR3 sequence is CATSMRGGLNYGYTF. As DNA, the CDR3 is TGTGCCACCAGCATGAGAGGGGGCCTGAACTATGGCTACACCTTC.

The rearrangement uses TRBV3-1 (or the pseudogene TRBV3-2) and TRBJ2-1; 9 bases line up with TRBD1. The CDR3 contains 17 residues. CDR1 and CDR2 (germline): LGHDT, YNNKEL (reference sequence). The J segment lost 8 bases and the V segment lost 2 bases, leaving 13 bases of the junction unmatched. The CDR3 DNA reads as TGTGCCAGCAGCCAACTGGGTACTCGGGACAGGGTTGATGAGCAGTTCTTC. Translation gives CASSQLGTRDRVDEQFF.

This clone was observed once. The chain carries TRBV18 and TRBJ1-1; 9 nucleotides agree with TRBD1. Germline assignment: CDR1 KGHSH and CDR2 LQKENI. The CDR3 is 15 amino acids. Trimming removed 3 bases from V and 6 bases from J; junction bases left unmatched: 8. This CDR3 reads CASSPPDRGYSEAFF. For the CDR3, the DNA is TGTGCCAGCTCACCCCCGGACAGGGGTTATTCTGAAGCTTTCTTT.

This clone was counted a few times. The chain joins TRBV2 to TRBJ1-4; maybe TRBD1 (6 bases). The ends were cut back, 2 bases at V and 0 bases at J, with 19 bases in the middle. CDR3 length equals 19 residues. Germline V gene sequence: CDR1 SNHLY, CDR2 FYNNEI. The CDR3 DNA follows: TGTGCCAGCAGTGAACCCGACGACAGGCCCTCTGCAACTAATGAAAAACTGTTTTTT. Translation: CASSEPDDRPSATNEKLFF.

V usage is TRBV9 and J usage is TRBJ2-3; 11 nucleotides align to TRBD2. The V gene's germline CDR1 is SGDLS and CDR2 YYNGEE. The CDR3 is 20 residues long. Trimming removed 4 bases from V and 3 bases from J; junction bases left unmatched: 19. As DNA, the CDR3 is TGTGCCAGCAGCCCACAGGCCCCCCGGCGACTAGCGGGGTCGACAGATACGCAGTATTTT. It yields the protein CASSPQAPRRLAGSTDTQYF.

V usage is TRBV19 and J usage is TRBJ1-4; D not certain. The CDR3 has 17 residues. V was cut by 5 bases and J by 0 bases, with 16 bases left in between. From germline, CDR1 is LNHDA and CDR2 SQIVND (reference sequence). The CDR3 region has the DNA TGTGCCAGTAGTTTGGAGGCAACCCTTGCAACTAATGAAAAACTGTTTTTT. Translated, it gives CASSLEATLATNEKLFF.

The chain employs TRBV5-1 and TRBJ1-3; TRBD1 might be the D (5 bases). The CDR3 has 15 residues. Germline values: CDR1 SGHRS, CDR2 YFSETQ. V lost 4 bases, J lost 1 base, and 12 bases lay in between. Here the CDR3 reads CASSVGTDSGNTIYF. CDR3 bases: TGCGCCAGCAGCGTCGGGACTGATTCTGGAAACACCATATATTTT.

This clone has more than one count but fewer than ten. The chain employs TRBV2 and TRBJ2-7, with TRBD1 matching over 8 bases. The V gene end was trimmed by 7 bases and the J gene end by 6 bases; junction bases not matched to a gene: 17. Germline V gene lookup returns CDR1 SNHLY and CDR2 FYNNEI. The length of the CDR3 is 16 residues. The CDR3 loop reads CASTTPRVGQGIEQYV. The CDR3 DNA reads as TGTGCCAGCACCACCCCAAGGGTCGGACAGGGTATCGAGCAGTACGTC.

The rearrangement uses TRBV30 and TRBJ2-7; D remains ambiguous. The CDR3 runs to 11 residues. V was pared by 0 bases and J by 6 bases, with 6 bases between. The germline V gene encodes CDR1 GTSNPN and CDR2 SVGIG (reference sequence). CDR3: CAWSVLSEQYF. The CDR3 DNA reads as TGTGCCTGGAGTGTACTAAGCGAGCAGTACTTC.

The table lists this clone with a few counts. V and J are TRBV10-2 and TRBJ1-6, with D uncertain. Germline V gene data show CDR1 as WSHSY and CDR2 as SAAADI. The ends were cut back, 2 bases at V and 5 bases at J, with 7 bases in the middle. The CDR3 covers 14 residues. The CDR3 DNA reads TGCGCCAGCAGTGAGGGACTCAATAATTCACCCCTCCACTTT. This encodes CASSEGLNNSPLHF.

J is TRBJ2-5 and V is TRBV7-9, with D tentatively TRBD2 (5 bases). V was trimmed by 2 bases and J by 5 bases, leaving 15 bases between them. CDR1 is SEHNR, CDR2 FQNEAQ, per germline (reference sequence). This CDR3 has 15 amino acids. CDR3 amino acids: CASSLILAGWETQYF. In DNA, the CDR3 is TGTGCCAGCAGCTTAATCCTAGCCGGTTGGGAGACCCAGTACTTC. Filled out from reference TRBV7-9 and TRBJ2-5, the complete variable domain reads DTGVSQNPRHKITKRGQNVTFRCDPISEHNRLYWYRQTLGQGPEFLTYFQNEAQLEKSRLLSDRFSAERPKGSFSTLEIQRTEQGDSAMYLCASSLILAGWETQYFGPGTRLLVL.

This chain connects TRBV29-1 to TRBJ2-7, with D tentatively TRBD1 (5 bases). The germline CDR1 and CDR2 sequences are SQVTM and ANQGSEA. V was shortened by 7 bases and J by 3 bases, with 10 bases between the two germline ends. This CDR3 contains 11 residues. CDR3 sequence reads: CSAEDNYEQYF. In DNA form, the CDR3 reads TGCAGCGCCGAGGACAACTACGAGCAGTACTTC.

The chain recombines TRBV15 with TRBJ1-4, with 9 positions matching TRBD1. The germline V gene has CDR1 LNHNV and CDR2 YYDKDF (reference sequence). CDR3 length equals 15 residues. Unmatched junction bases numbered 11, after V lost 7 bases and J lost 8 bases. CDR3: CATISGDRVGEKLFF. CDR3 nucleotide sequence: TGTGCCACCATCTCCGGGGACAGGGTTGGCGAAAAACTGTTTTTT.

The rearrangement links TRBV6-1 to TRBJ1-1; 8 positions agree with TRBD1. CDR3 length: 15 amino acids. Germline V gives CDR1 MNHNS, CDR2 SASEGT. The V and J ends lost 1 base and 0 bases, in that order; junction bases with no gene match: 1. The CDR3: CASSEGTGLNTEAFF. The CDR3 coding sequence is TGTGCCAGCAGTGAAGGGACAGGGTTGAACACTGAAGCTTTCTTT.

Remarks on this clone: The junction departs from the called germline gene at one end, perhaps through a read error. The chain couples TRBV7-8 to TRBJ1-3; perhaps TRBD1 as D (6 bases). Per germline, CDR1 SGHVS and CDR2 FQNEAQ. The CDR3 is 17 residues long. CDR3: CATSLGQGFGSGSTIYF. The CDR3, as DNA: TGTGCCACCTCCCTGGGGCAGGGGTTTGGGTCTGGAAGCACCATATATTTT.